This TCR beta chain was captured by sequencing in a study of T cell clusters in autoimmune cytopenias. TRB was amplified by touch-down multiplex PCR, primer pools A and B combined. From the multiplex PCR reads, TCRdb lists one entry per CDR3 protein and no DNA. This table holds about 2,000 distinct CDR3 sequences. TRB amplification used approximately 250 ng of peripheral blood genomic DNA. The CDR3 loop spans 14 amino acids. Germline assignment: CDR1 LNHDA and CDR2 SQIVND (reference sequence). General study results and limits: Primary autoimmune cytopenia patients appeared to lack physiological T cell clusters present in healthy donors.

This clonotype counts as large (0.1 to 1%) by frequency. Its antigen is unknown. The specimen was peripheral blood. V gene TRBV19 combines with J gene TRBJ2-1. The sequence was collected from a human donor with an autoimmune cytopenia or autoimmune hepatitis (not recorded which). The CDR3 region is CASSGLEVYNEQFF.